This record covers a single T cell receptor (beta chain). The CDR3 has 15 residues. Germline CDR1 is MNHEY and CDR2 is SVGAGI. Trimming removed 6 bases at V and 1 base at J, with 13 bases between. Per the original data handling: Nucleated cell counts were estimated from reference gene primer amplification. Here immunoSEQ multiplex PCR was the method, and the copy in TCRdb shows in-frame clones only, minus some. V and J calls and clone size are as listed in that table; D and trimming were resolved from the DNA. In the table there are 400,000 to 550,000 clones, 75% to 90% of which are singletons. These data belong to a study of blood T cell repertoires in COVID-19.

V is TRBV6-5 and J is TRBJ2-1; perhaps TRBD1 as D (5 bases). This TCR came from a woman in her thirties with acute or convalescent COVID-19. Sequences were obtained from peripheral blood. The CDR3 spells CASSPGSASYNEQFF. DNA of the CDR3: TGTGCCAGCAGCCCAGGGTCAGCGTCCTACAATGAGCAGTTCTTC.